Below, 27 T cell receptor beta chains from the same sample are listed, as sequenced in a study of T cell responses to AZD1222 COVID-19 vaccine. The assay was immunoSEQ multiplex PCR, and TCRdb's table has in-frame clones only and misses some. This table holds about 56,000 clones, about 90% found once. This material consisted of peripheral blood, taken on day 0 of AZD1222 vaccination. The receptors here all came from an adult in good health.

In DNA form, the CDR3 reads TGTGCCAGCAGTTTCGGGGTAGGAGGCTACACCTTC. This gives the protein CASSFGVGGYTF. The chain uses TRBV28 and TRBJ1-2; D not certain. The V end lost 3 bases, the J end lost 8 bases, and 10 bases lay between the germline ends. Germline CDR1 MDHEN, CDR2 SYDVKM. This CDR3 contains 12 residues.

V usage is TRBV7-2 and J usage is TRBJ1-2, with a weak D call TRBD1 (5 bases). The V gene's germline CDR1 is SGHTA and CDR2 FQGNSA. Trimming cost V 5 bases and J 4 bases, with 11 bases left between them. This CDR3 region has 13 residues. CDR3 in DNA: TGTGCCAGCAGCCCGGGGGGGGGCTATGGCTACACCTTC. It is translated as CASSPGGGYGYTF.

The chain uses TRBV7-2 and TRBJ2-1; D is uncertain. Germline loops: CDR1 SGHTA, CDR2 FQGNSA. The CDR3 runs 11 residues. Trimming pared 6 bases from V and 7 bases from J, leaving 7 bases between. Here the CDR3 reads CASRRLNEQFF. The CDR3 nucleotides read TGTGCCAGCAGGAGATTGAATGAGCAGTTCTTC.

In DNA, the CDR3 is TGTGCCAGCAGTGAACCCCTAGCGGGAGTCGGCACAGATACGCAGTATTTT. This encodes CASSEPLAGVGTDTQYF. The chain combines TRBV25-1 with TRBJ2-3, with 10 bases identical to TRBD2. The germline gives CDR1 MGHDK, CDR2 SYGVNS. This CDR3 has 17 residues. Trimming took 2 bases from V and 1 from J; bases not matched to a gene: 6.

The chain has TRBV18 and TRBJ1-2; 7 nucleotides line up with TRBD1. CDR3 length: 15 amino acids. Germline V gives CDR1 KGHSH, CDR2 LQKENI. J gave up 6 bases and V 4 bases, and 11 bases lay outside the gene matches. The CDR3: CASSLSAKGANGYTF. The CDR3 DNA reads TGTGCCAGCTCACTGTCCGCGAAGGGGGCCAATGGCTACACCTTC.

The rearrangement uses TRBV18 and TRBJ2-7; D gene ambiguous. The CDR3 has 12 amino acids. CDR1 is KGHSH, CDR2 LQKENI, per germline. V lost 4 bases and J 1 base, leaving 5 bases between the germline ends. CDR3: CASSLGSYEQYF. CDR3 DNA: TGTGCCAGCTCACTGGGGTCCTACGAGCAGTACTTC. Combining the CDR3 with reference TRBV18 and TRBJ2-7 gives the whole variable domain NAGVMQNPRHLVRRRGQEARLRCSPMKGHSHVYWYRQLPEEGLKFMVYLQKENIIDESGMPKERFSAEFPKEGPSILRIQQVVRGDSAAYFCASSLGSYEQYFGPGTRLTVT.

This sequence joins TRBV6-5 and TRBJ2-1, with 10 bases identical to TRBD1. Germline CDR1 reads MNHEY; CDR2 reads SVGAGI. V was clipped by 6 bases and J by 5 bases; unmatched bases: 7. This CDR3 comprises 15 residues. The CDR3 DNA reads TGTGCCAGCAGGCAGACAGGGGGCTGGGACAATGAGCAGTTCTTC. Residues: CASRQTGGWDNEQFF.

This clone was detected a few times. The V and J genes are TRBV5-1 and TRBJ1-3; D remains unclear. The CDR3 sequence is 14 residues long. V was cut by 4 bases and J by 0 bases, with 8 bases left in between. Germline-derived CDR1 and CDR2 are SGHRS and YFSETQ. CDR3 DNA: TGCGCCAGCAGCCTAGCGGCCTCTGGAAACACCATATATTTT. This codes for CASSLAASGNTIYF. The full variable domain, completed using reference TRBV5-1 and TRBJ1-3, is KAGVTQTPRYLIKTRGQQVTLSCSPISGHRSVSWYQQTPGQGLQFLFEYFSETQRNKGNFPGRFSGRQFSNSRSEMNVSTLELGDSALYLCASSLAASGNTIYFGEGSWLTVV.

This rearrangement joins TRBV2 to TRBJ1-3, with D unresolved. The V gene lost 8 bases and the J gene lost 0 bases, with 11 bases spanning the gap. Per germline, CDR1 SNHLY and CDR2 FYNNEI. The CDR3 is 14 residues long. Here the CDR3 reads CASEGSGSGNTIYF. Written as DNA, the CDR3 is TGTGCCAGCGAGGGCTCAGGCTCTGGAAACACCATATATTTT.

A single count supports this clone. This chain connects TRBV5-1 to TRBJ1-1, with D uncertain. V gave up 7 bases and J gave up 1 base, with 11 bases separating them. Per germline, CDR1 SGHRS and CDR2 YFSETQ. CDR3 length equals 13 residues. The DNA of the CDR3 is TGCGCCAGCGGATCCGACACGAACACTGAAGCTTTCTTT. This translates into CASGSDTNTEAFF.

The sample holds one count of this clone. CDR3 sequence: CASSLSHTDTQYF. CDR3 sequence (DNA): TGTGCCAGCAGCTTAAGCCATACAGATACGCAGTATTTT. The chain carries TRBV7-2 and TRBJ2-3; D unresolved. CDR3 length equals 13 residues. Trimming took 2 bases from V and 3 from J, leaving 6 bases between them. In germline, CDR1 is SGHTA, CDR2 FQGNSA.

This chain connects TRBV21-1 to TRBJ1-6. TRBV21-1 is given as a pseudogene. CDR3 size: 17 residues. CDR3 loop: CASSKVMRGIDCSPLHF. CDR3 bases: TGTGCCAGCAGCAAAGTGATGAGAGGTATCGATTGTTCACCCCTCCACTTT.

This sequence joins TRBV19 and TRBJ2-1; D might be TRBD2 (5 bases). The CDR3 is made up of 17 amino acids. Germline assignment: CDR1 LNHDA and CDR2 SQIVND (reference sequence). Deletions cut 6 bases from V and 0 bases from J, with 18 bases between. CDR3 protein: CASRKLDSFSSYNEQFF. In nucleotides, the CDR3 is TGTGCCAGTAGGAAACTAGACTCGTTCAGCTCCTACAATGAGCAGTTCTTC.

The chain carries TRBV6-2 or TRBV6-3 and TRBJ2-7; 13 bases match TRBD2. This CDR3 is 17 amino acids long. Trimming at V came to 3 bases and at J to 3 bases, leaving 8 bases not matched to a gene. Germline loops: CDR1 MNHEY, CDR2 SVGEGT. CDR3 DNA sequence: TGTGCCAGCAGTTATGGACTAGCGGGAGCCGTAATCTACGAGCAGTACTTC. This translates into CASSYGLAGAVIYEQYF.

CDR3 residues: CASSRLASVQETQYF. The CDR3 nucleotides are TGTGCCAGCAGTCGACTAGCCTCTGTACAAGAGACCCAGTACTTC. V is TRBV6-5 and J is TRBJ2-5, with 7 bases fitting TRBD2. With V trimmed by 5 bases and J by 2 bases, 8 bases remained unmatched. This CDR3 is built from 15 residues. CDR1 and CDR2 (germline): MNHEY, SVGAGI.

This clone appeared a single time. The genes are TRBV21-1 and TRBJ2-6; the table's D gene call, TRBD2, was not cross checked with the DNA. TRBV21-1 is annotated as a pseudogene. The CDR3 is 15 amino acids. CDR3 sequence (DNA): TGTGCCAGCAGCGCAACTTCCATTGGGGCCAACGTCCTGACTTTC. This encodes CASSATSIGANVLTF.

Remarks on this clone: Other DNA sequences within the sample encode an identical CDR3. This chain uses TRBV7-2 with TRBJ2-5; D call uncertain. This CDR3 is built from 12 residues. V was trimmed by 4 bases and J by 2 bases, leaving 5 bases between them. The V gene's germline CDR1 is SGHTA and CDR2 FQGNSA. CDR3 DNA sequence: TGTGCCAGCAGCTCTCGACAAGAGACCCAGTACTTC. Translation gives CASSSRQETQYF.

The V call is TRBV7-9, the J call TRBJ1-1, with a possible D match to TRBD1 (5 bases). CDR1 SEHNR and CDR2 FQNEAQ come from the germline V gene (reference sequence). The CDR3 extends over 16 amino acids. Trimming removed 5 bases at V and 4 bases at J, with 20 bases between. CDR3 sequence (DNA): TGTGCCAGCAGCCCCCAATCGACGGTGAGGGGCACTGAAGCTTTCTTT. Translation: CASSPQSTVRGTEAFF.

Here the CDR3 DNA reads TGCAGCGTTTGGTCGGGACAGGGGCATCAGCCCCAGCATTTT. Translated: CSVWSGQGHQPQHF. The V gene is TRBV29-1, the J gene TRBJ1-5; 10 bases agree with TRBD1. The germline V gene encodes CDR1 SQVTM and CDR2 ANQGSEA. V was pared by 5 bases and J by 5 bases, with 6 bases of the junction left unmatched. This CDR3 comprises 14 residues.

Only a few counts were recorded for this clone. The chain links TRBV5-6 to TRBJ2-1; D unresolved. The germline gives CDR1 SGHDT, CDR2 YYEEEE. This CDR3 comprises 13 residues. The V gene lost 1 base and the J gene lost 4 bases, with 6 bases spanning the gap. CDR3 loop: CASSLFGYNEQFF. The CDR3 DNA sequence: TGTGCCAGCAGCTTGTTCGGTTACAATGAGCAGTTCTTC.

The CDR3 protein is CATSRDRDRGETQYF. CDR3 DNA sequence: TGTGCCACCAGCAGAGACCGGGACAGAGGGGAGACCCAGTACTTC. This rearrangement joins TRBV15 to TRBJ2-5; 7 bases line up with TRBD1. This CDR3 has 15 residues. J lost 5 bases, V lost 0 bases, and 6 bases had no gene match. The germline V gene has CDR1 LNHNV and CDR2 YYDKDF (reference sequence).

V is TRBV7-9 and J is TRBJ2-1; no clear D. V was clipped by 2 bases and J by 8 bases, with 7 bases between them. The CDR3 has 12 residues. CDR1 is SEHNR and CDR2 is FQNEAQ in the germline V gene (reference sequence). In nucleotides, the CDR3 is TGTGCCAGCAGCTTATGGTCTGATGAGCAGTTCTTC. Translated, it gives CASSLWSDEQFF.

The CDR3 sequence is CASSRGLAELSYEQYF. The CDR3 DNA is TGTGCCAGCAGTAGAGGACTAGCGGAGCTCTCCTACGAGCAGTACTTC. The chain has TRBV27 and TRBJ2-7; 10 positions match TRBD2. Trimming removed 5 bases from V and 0 bases from J; junction bases left unmatched: 7. Germline V gives CDR1 MNHEY, CDR2 SMNVEV (reference sequence). This CDR3 region has 16 residues.

The chain links TRBV7-8 to TRBJ2-3; D gene unclear. Germline V gene lookup returns CDR1 SGHVS and CDR2 FQNEAQ. This CDR3 region has 12 residues. The V end lost 3 bases, the J end lost 5 bases, and 6 bases lay between the germline ends. Here the CDR3 DNA reads TGTGCCAGCAGCTTTGACCGAGATACGCAGTATTTT. Translation: CASSFDRDTQYF. Full variable domain (missing parts from reference TRBV7-8 and TRBJ2-3): GAGVSQSPRYKVAKRGQDVALRCDPISGHVSLFWYQQALGQGPEFLTYFQNEAQLDKSGLPSDRFFAERPEGSVSTLKIQRTQQEDSAVYLCASSFDRDTQYFGPGTRLTVL.

V gene TRBV29-1 combines with J gene TRBJ2-4; possibly TRBD1 for D (6 bases). The CDR3 has 14 amino acids. Trimming pared 6 bases from V and 3 bases from J, leaving 15 bases between. In germline, CDR1 is SQVTM, CDR2 ANQGSEA. CDR3 nucleotides: TGCAGCGTCGCACAGGGAGTTGGCAAAAACATTCAGTACTTC. Translation gives CSVAQGVGKNIQYF.

The V call is TRBV28, the J call TRBJ1-1, with TRBD1 matching over 8 bases. Germline V gives CDR1 MDHEN, CDR2 SYDVKM. The CDR3 has 13 residues. V was pared by 5 bases and J by 5 bases, with 4 bases of the junction left unmatched. The CDR3 spells CASSTGGITEAFF. CDR3 sequence (DNA): TGTGCCAGCAGTACAGGGGGGATAACTGAAGCTTTCTTT.

The chain has TRBV4-2 and TRBJ1-2, with D possibly TRBD1 on 6 matching bases. The germline V and J ends were trimmed by 0 bases and 8 bases, with 10 bases remaining between them. The V gene's germline CDR1 is LGHNA and CDR2 YNFKEQ. This CDR3 region has 13 residues. Here the CDR3 DNA reads TGTGCCAGCAGCCAAGATTGGGGGGCCGGCTACACCTTC. Amino acids: CASSQDWGAGYTF.